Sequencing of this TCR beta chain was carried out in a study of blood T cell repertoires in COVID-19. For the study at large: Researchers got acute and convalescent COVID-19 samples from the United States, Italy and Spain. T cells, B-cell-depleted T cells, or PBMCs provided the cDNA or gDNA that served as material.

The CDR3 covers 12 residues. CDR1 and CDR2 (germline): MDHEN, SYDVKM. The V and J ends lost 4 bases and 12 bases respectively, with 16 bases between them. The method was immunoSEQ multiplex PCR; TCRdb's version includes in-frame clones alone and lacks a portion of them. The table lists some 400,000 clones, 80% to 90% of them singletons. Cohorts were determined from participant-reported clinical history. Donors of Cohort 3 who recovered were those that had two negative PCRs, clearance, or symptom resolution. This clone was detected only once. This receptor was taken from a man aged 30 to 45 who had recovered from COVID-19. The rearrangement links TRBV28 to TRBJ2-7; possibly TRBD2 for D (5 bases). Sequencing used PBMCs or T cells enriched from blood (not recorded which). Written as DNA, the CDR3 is TGTGCCAGCAGTTCTACGGGGTCTCGAGGGTACTTC. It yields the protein CASSSTGSRGYF.